This T cell receptor (beta chain) was recorded in a study of T cell repertoires in cytomegalovirus infection. Across the whole study: Indications of both CMV infection and matching HLA type were provided by public TCR beta signatures.

TCRdb processed the reads anew with MiXCR; each CDR3 protein has one entry. The sample records about a million distinct CDR3 sequences, 25% to 40% being singletons. As to this clonotype: What it binds is unknown.

The receptor was isolated from a human donor in good health (CMV status not recorded). Some clones in this sample may be carry-over from other donors' samples. Sequences were derived from cultured CD8+ T cells from PBMCs, sampled from culture after CMV antigen stimulation.

The CDR3 reads CASSFLFGRGTGQPTGEAFF. In nucleotides, the CDR3 is TGTGCCAGCAGCTTTTTATTTGGCCGGGGGACGGGACAACCCACCGGTGAAGCTTTCTTT. This chain uses TRBV7-9 with TRBJ1-1, with D possibly TRBD1 on 6 matching bases. Germline CDR1 and CDR2: SEHNR and FQNEAQ (reference sequence). The CDR3 is 20 residues long. Trimming stripped 3 bases from V and 7 bases from J, with 33 bases between.